This TCR beta chain derives from a study of blood T cell repertoires in COVID-19. Study-level information: Samples representing acute and convalescent COVID-19 were sourced from the United States, Italy and Spain.

V dropped 3 bases and J dropped 4 bases, with 15 bases sitting between them. CDR1 MNHEY and CDR2 SVGAGI come from the germline V gene. This CDR3 comprises 15 residues. The repertoire was sequenced with immunoSEQ multiplex PCR; TCRdb's copy has only in-frame clones and lacks some. The table has some 30,000 clones, about nine tenths seen once. This chain joins TRBV6-5 and TRBJ1-2, with D perhaps matching TRBD1 (5 bases). The sequenced material came from peripheral blood. This TCR came from a human donor with active COVID-19. The donor label of this sample is uncertain. This chain's CDR3 is CASSYGQGLPYGYTF. CDR3 DNA: TGTGCCAGCAGTTATGGTCAGGGCTTGCCCTATGGCTACACCTTC.